The entry below describes one TCR beta chain. Per the original methods: Estimation of nucleated cell counts relied on the amplification of reference gene primers. Data came from immunoSEQ multiplex PCR; TCRdb stores just in-frame clones and leaves some out. The DNA was the basis for D and trimming; V, J and clone size are from that table. This sample carries 200,000 to 250,000 clones, over 80% of them seen once, and the ten largest clones take roughly 6.2%. Study members were between roughly 18 and 89 years old and lived in roughly 24 US regions. This entry belongs to a study of blood T cell repertoires in COVID-19. Study in general: T cells, B-cell-depleted T cells, or PBMCs provided the cDNA or gDNA that served as material.

V was clipped by 2 bases and J by 8 bases, with 13 bases between them. CDR1 MNHNY and CDR2 SVGAGI come from the germline V gene (reference sequence). The CDR3 covers 15 residues. The receptor's source is a woman in her thirties or forties who had recovered from COVID-19. The sample consisted of PBMCs or T cells enriched from blood (not recorded which). This rearrangement joins TRBV6-6 to TRBJ1-6, with a tentative D call TRBD1 (6 bases). In DNA, the CDR3 is TGTGCCAGCAGTTACAGGGGGGGAGGCTATTCACCCCTCCACTTT. This translates into CASSYRGGGYSPLHF.